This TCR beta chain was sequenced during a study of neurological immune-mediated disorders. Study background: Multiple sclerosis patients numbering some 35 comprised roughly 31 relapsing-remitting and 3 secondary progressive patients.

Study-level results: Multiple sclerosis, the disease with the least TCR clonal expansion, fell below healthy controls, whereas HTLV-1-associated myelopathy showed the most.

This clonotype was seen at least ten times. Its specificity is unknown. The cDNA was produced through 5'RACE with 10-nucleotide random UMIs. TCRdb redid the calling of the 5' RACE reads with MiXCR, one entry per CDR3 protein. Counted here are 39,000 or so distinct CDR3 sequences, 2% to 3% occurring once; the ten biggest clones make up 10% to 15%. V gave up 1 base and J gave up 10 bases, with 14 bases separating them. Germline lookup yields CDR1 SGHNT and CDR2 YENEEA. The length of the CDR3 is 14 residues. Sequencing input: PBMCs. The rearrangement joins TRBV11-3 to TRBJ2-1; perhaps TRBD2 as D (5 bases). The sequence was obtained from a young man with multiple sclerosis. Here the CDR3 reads CASSLGGPTGEQFF. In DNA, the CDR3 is TGTGCCAGCAGCTTAGGCGGTCCAACGGGGGAGCAGTTCTTC. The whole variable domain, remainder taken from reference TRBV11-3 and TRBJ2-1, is EAGVVQSPRYKIIEKKQPVAFWCNPISGHNTLYWYLQNLGQGPELLIRYENEEAVDDSQLPKDRFSAERLKGVDSTLKIQPAELGDSAVYLCASSLGGPTGEQFFGPGTRLTVL.